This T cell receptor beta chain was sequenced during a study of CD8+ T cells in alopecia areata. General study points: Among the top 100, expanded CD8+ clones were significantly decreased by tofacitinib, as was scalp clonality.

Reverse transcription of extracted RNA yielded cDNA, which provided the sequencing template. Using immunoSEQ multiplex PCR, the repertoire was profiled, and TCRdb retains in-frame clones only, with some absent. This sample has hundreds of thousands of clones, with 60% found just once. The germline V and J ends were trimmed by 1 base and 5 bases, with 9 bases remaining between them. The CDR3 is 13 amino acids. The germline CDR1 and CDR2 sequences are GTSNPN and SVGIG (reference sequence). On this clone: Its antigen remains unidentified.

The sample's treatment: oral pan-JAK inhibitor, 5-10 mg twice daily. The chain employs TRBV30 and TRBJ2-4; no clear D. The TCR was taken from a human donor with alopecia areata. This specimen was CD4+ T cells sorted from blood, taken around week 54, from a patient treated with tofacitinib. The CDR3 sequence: CAWSEGRQNIQYF. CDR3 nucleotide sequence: TGTGCCTGGAGTGAGGGCAGGCAAAACATTCAGTACTTC.